This T cell receptor beta chain was recovered during a study of T cell changes during pregnancy in multiple sclerosis. The CDR3 has 11 residues. V lost 3 bases, J lost 4 bases, and 3 bases lay in between. Germline assignment: CDR1 SGHRS and CDR2 YFSETQ. Assay: immunoSEQ multiplex PCR; the TCRdb copy retains only in-frame clones and omits some. The sample holds around 80,000 clones, around 94% seen once. The input for sequencing was peripheral blood, taken in the second trimester of pregnancy. The sequence derives from a female donor in good health, enrolled as a control in a pregnancy study. The chain uses TRBV5-1 and TRBJ2-3; D not resolved. This CDR3 reads CASSSADTQYF. In DNA form, the CDR3 reads TGCGCCAGCAGCTCCGCAGATACGCAGTATTTT.